This passage covers 24 T cell receptor beta chains from one sample sequenced in a study of blood T cell repertoires in COVID-19. Data came from immunoSEQ multiplex PCR; TCRdb stores just in-frame clones and leaves some out. This sample yields more than 350,000 clones, of which roughly 90% are seen a single time; less than 1.5% belongs to the top ten. Sequenced material: PBMCs or T cells enriched from blood (not recorded which). The source is a woman in her late teens or twenties who had been exposed to COVID-19.

V usage is TRBV28 and J usage is TRBJ1-5, with D possibly TRBD1 on 5 matching bases. The V gene's germline CDR1 is MDHEN and CDR2 SYDVKM. This CDR3 region has 14 residues. The ends were cut back, 1 base at V and 9 bases at J, with 13 bases in the middle. The CDR3 DNA sequence: TGTGCCAGCAGTTTATCCCAAGGGGTGCGGCCCCAGCATTTT. Translation: CASSLSQGVRPQHF.

The DNA of the CDR3 is TGTGCCAGCAGCTCCACCATGACTAGCGGGGCTTACAATGAGCAGTTCTTC. Residues: CASSSTMTSGAYNEQFF. The chain carries TRBV7-9 and TRBJ2-1; 11 bases fit TRBD2. V was pared by 4 bases and J by 4 bases, with 9 bases of the junction left unmatched. The CDR3 totals 17 residues. Germline values: CDR1 SEHNR, CDR2 FQNEAQ (reference sequence). Combining the CDR3 with reference TRBV7-9 and TRBJ2-1 gives the whole variable domain DTGVSQNPRHKITKRGQNVTFRCDPISEHNRLYWYRQTLGQGPEFLTYFQNEAQLEKSRLLSDRFSAERPKGSFSTLEIQRTEQGDSAMYLCASSSTMTSGAYNEQFFGPGTRLTVL.

The chain couples TRBV29-1 to TRBJ2-5, with a weak D call TRBD1 (6 bases). Germline V lookup: CDR1 SQVTM, CDR2 ANQGSEA. The CDR3 is 12 residues long. V dropped 7 bases and J dropped 4 bases, with 13 bases sitting between them. DNA of the CDR3: TGCAGCGATCAGGGGCGAGGAGAGACCCAGTACTTC. It specifies CSDQGRGETQYF.

About this clone: The sample contains more than one DNA sequence encoding this CDR3. V usage is TRBV28 and J usage is TRBJ1-5; 7 nucleotides agree with TRBD1. J gave up 6 bases and V 5 bases, and 4 bases lay outside the gene matches. Germline V lookup: CDR1 MDHEN, CDR2 SYDVKM. This CDR3 is built from 13 residues. In nucleotides, the CDR3 is TGTGCCAGCAGTCGACAGGGAGGTCAGCCCCAGCATTTT. It encodes CASSRQGGQPQHF.

The rearrangement links TRBV11-2 to TRBJ2-2; D gene ambiguous. CDR3 size: 15 residues. Between the trimmed V and J ends, which lost 4 bases and 2 bases, there was a span of 11 bases. Germline V gene data show CDR1 as SGHAT and CDR2 as FQNNGV. The CDR3 here is CASSSAGLNTGELFF. The CDR3 nucleotides read TGTGCCAGCAGCTCTGCTGGGCTTAACACCGGGGAGCTGTTTTTT.

The chain employs TRBV14 and TRBJ2-1, with TRBD2 as a possible D gene (6 bases). Between the trimmed V and J ends, which lost 0 bases and 2 bases, there was a span of 17 bases. Germline V CDR1 and CDR2: SGHDN, FVKESK. The CDR3 has 18 residues. This CDR3 reads CASSQDFGGQGAYNEQFF. The DNA for the CDR3 is TGTGCCAGCAGCCAAGATTTCGGGGGTCAAGGGGCCTACAATGAGCAGTTCTTC. Complete variable domain (other parts from reference TRBV14 and TRBJ2-1): EAGVTQFPSHSVIEKGQTVTLRCDPISGHDNLYWYRRVMGKEIKFLLHFVKESKQDESGMPNNRFLAERTGGTYSTLKVQPAELEDSGVYFCASSQDFGGQGAYNEQFFGPGTRLTVL.

V is TRBV3-1 (or the pseudogene TRBV3-2) and J is TRBJ2-2; tentatively, D is TRBD1 (5 bases). This CDR3 comprises 17 residues. Trimming took off 1 base at V and 1 base at J, with 13 bases between the two ends. Per the germline V gene, CDR1 is LGHDT and CDR2 is YNNKEL (reference sequence). The CDR3 bases are TGTGCCAGCAGCCAAGGGCGGAGCACAGGGAACACCGGGGAGCTGTTTTTT. Translating it yields CASSQGRSTGNTGELFF.

The genes are TRBV28 and TRBJ2-7; 8 bases are a match to TRBD1. The CDR3 has 18 amino acids. CDR1 and CDR2 from the germline V gene are MDHEN and SYDVKM. The V segment lost 6 bases and the J segment 2 bases; nucleotides outside the gene matches: 18. CDR3 region: CASSRTGKGIQWAYEQYF. As DNA, the CDR3 is TGTGCCAGCAGCCGGACAGGGAAGGGGATCCAGTGGGCCTACGAGCAGTACTTC.

The J gene is TRBJ2-7, the V gene TRBV29-1; D possibly corresponds to TRBD1 (7 bases). Trimming left V 4 bases short and J 5 bases short, with 18 bases between. Germline-derived CDR1 and CDR2 are SQVTM and ANQGSEA. The CDR3 spans 14 residues. Here the CDR3 DNA reads TGCAGCGTTGCATCCAGGGGGGCCCTTAACGAGCAGTACTTC. Residues: CSVASRGALNEQYF.

V and J are TRBV6-5 and TRBJ2-7; 9 bases agree with TRBD1. V shed 0 bases, J shed 3 bases, and the junction held 3 bases outside the gene matches. The CDR3 runs to 15 residues. Per the germline V gene, CDR1 is MNHEY and CDR2 is SVGAGI. Here the CDR3 DNA reads TGTGCCAGCAGTTACTCGACAGGGGGAGACTACGAGCAGTACTTC. Protein: CASSYSTGGDYEQYF.

This rearrangement joins TRBV3-1 (or the pseudogene TRBV3-2) to TRBJ2-7, with TRBD2 matching over 7 bases. V dropped 4 bases and J dropped 2; count of bases not matched to a gene: 8. The CDR3 extends over 15 amino acids. Germline lookup yields CDR1 LGHDT and CDR2 YNNKEL (reference sequence). The chain's CDR3 is CASSRSTSVAYEQYF. CDR3 nucleotides: TGTGCCAGCAGCCGCTCTACTAGCGTGGCCTACGAGCAGTACTTC.

The V and J genes are TRBV3-1 (or the pseudogene TRBV3-2) and TRBJ2-5; 9 bases line up with TRBD2. The V and J ends lost 1 base and 4 bases, in that order; junction bases with no gene match: 7. CDR3 size: 16 residues. Per the germline V gene, CDR1 is LGHDT and CDR2 is YNNKEL (reference sequence). The CDR3: CASSQGTLAGIETQYF. CDR3 coding DNA: TGTGCCAGCAGCCAAGGCACGCTAGCGGGAATAGAGACCCAGTACTTC.

This rearrangement joins TRBV12-3 or TRBV12-4 to TRBJ2-7, with D possibly being TRBD2 (6 bases). The CDR3 runs to 12 residues. V was shortened by 8 bases and J by 4 bases, with 12 bases between the two germline ends. The CDR3 region is CASLGDLYEQYF. The CDR3, as DNA: TGTGCCAGCTTAGGGGACTTGTACGAGCAGTACTTC.

The count of this clone is one. The V gene is TRBV2, the J gene TRBJ1-5; D is possibly TRBD1 (5 bases). This CDR3 region has 16 residues. Trimming removed 0 bases at V and 5 bases at J, with 14 bases between. The germline V gene encodes CDR1 SNHLY and CDR2 FYNNEI. CDR3 sequence (DNA): TGTGCCAGCAGTGAAGCGCTTAACAGGAGGGATCAGCCCCAGCATTTT. Its translation is CASSEALNRRDQPQHF.

The V call is TRBV25-1, the J call TRBJ2-3; D gene uncertain. The CDR3 totals 16 residues. Trimming left V 0 bases short and J 3 bases short, with 13 bases between. In germline, CDR1 is MGHDK, CDR2 SYGVNS. The chain's CDR3 is CASSEYKRLYTDTQYF. The CDR3 coding sequence is TGTGCCAGCAGTGAATACAAGAGGCTTTATACAGATACGCAGTATTTT.

The V call is TRBV18, the J call TRBJ2-3, with 10 bases fitting TRBD2. The CDR3 is 17 amino acids. The junction had 12 bases not matched to a gene; V was cut back by 3 bases and J by 6 bases. Germline V lookup: CDR1 KGHSH, CDR2 LQKENI. The CDR3 DNA sequence: TGTGCCAGCTCACCCCGACTAGCGGGCCCTGCAGACGATACGCAGTATTTT. This gives the protein CASSPRLAGPADDTQYF.

The DNA of the CDR3 is TGTGCCAGTACAGCTACCCCCTACGAGCAGTACTTC. Translating it yields CASTATPYEQYF. This chain joins TRBV28 and TRBJ2-7; D remains ambiguous. The CDR3 is 12 amino acids. Trimming cost V 9 bases and J 2 bases, with 11 bases left between them. The germline V gene encodes CDR1 MDHEN and CDR2 SYDVKM.

This clone was seen only once. The chain combines TRBV19 with TRBJ1-1, with D tentatively TRBD1 (5 bases). Germline V lookup: CDR1 LNHDA, CDR2 SQIVND (reference sequence). Trimming took off 5 bases at V and 1 base at J, with 14 bases between the two ends. The CDR3 length is 15 residues. The CDR3 is CASSSLQGGNTEAFF. The CDR3, as DNA: TGTGCCAGTAGTTCCCTTCAGGGAGGGAACACTGAAGCTTTCTTT.

CDR3 sequence reads: CASTPMHREIAGGHEQFF. The CDR3 coding sequence is TGTGCCAGCACCCCAATGCACCGGGAGATAGCGGGAGGTCATGAGCAGTTCTTC. The V call is TRBV6-2 or TRBV6-3, the J call TRBJ2-1; 10 bases map to TRBD2. Looked up from germline, CDR1 is MNHEY and CDR2 is SVGEGT. This CDR3 comprises 18 residues. J was trimmed by 8 bases and V by 7 bases; bases with no gene match: 20.

The J gene is TRBJ1-3, the V gene TRBV7-8; D gene ambiguous. The CDR3 runs to 14 residues. The ends were cut back, 8 bases at V and 0 bases at J, with 11 bases in the middle. Per germline, CDR1 SGHVS and CDR2 FQNEAQ. The DNA for the CDR3 is TGTGCCAGCCAGGCAATGAGCTCTGGAAACACCATATATTTT. The encoded protein is CASQAMSSGNTIYF. Looking up the rest from reference TRBV7-8 and TRBJ1-3 gives the full variable domain: GAGVSQSPRYKVAKRGQDVALRCDPISGHVSLFWYQQALGQGPEFLTYFQNEAQLDKSGLPSDRFFAERPEGSVSTLKIQRTQQEDSAVYLCASQAMSSGNTIYFGEGSWLTVV.

V gene TRBV7-6 combines with J gene TRBJ2-1; 7 bases line up with TRBD1. The J segment lost 5 bases and the V segment lost 1 base, leaving 2 bases of the junction unmatched. The CDR3 runs 14 residues. Germline V gene sequence: CDR1 SGHVS, CDR2 FNYEAQ. CDR3 bases: TGTGCCAGCAGCTTAGAGGGACAGAACAATGAGCAGTTCTTC. Translated, it gives CASSLEGQNNEQFF. Combining the CDR3 with reference TRBV7-6 and TRBJ2-1 gives the whole variable domain GAGVSQSPRYKVTKRGQDVALRCDPISGHVSLYWYRQALGQGPEFLTYFNYEAQQDKSGLPNDRFSAERPEGSISTLTIQRTEQRDSAMYRCASSLEGQNNEQFFGPGTRLTVL.

This clone occurred once. The chain has TRBV28 and TRBJ1-6, with TRBD1 matching over 8 bases. The germline V gene has CDR1 MDHEN and CDR2 SYDVKM. V gave up 4 bases and J gave up 7 bases; unmatched junction bases: 12. There are 17 residues in the CDR3. As DNA, the CDR3 is TGTGCCAGCAGTTCCGATTGGGGACAGGTGAAGAATTCACCCCTCCACTTT. Amino acid sequence: CASSSDWGQVKNSPLHF.

V usage is TRBV6-5 and J usage is TRBJ1-1, with D perhaps TRBD1 (5 bases). Germline CDR1 is MNHEY and CDR2 is SVGAGI. The V end lost 6 bases, the J end lost 1 base, and 15 bases lay between the germline ends. The CDR3 covers 15 residues. The CDR3 DNA sequence: TGTGCCAGCAGACCCCGGCAGGGTTGGAACACTGAAGCTTTCTTT. Amino acid sequence: CASRPRQGWNTEAFF.

This chain uses TRBV9 with TRBJ1-5; a weak D match, TRBD1 (5 bases). V shed 4 bases and J shed 3 bases, with 11 bases lying between them. The CDR3 covers 14 residues. Germline values: CDR1 SGDLS, CDR2 YYNGEE. The CDR3 sequence is CASSPQVTNQPQHF. Here the CDR3 DNA reads TGTGCCAGCAGCCCACAGGTTACCAATCAGCCCCAGCATTTT.